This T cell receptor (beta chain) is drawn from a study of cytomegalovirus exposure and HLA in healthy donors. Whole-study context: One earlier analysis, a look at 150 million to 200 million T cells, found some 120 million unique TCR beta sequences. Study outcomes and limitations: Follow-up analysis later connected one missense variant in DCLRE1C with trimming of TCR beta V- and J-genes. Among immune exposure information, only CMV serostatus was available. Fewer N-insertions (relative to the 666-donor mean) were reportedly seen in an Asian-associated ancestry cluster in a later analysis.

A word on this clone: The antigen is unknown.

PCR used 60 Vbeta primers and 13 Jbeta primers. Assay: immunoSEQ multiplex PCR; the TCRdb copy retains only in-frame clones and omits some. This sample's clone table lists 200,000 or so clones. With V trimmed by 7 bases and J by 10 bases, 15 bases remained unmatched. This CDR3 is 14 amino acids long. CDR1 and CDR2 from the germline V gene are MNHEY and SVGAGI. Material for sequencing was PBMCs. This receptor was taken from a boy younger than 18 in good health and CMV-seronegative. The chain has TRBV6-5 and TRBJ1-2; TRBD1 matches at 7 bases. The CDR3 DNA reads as TGTGCCAGCATTCCCACCCGGACAGGTTCGAACTACACCTTC. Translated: CASIPTRTGSNYTF.